One sample yielded the 17 T cell receptor beta chains listed below, sequenced in a study of blood T cell repertoires in COVID-19. This table comes from immunoSEQ multiplex PCR, and its TCRdb copy is limited to in-frame clones, with some not included. This sample has roughly 39,000 clones, with about 89% found just once. Specimen: peripheral blood. These receptors originate from a man aged 45-65 years with active or convalescent COVID-19.

J is TRBJ1-1 and V is TRBV10-3; possibly TRBD1 for D (6 bases). Trimming took 10 bases from V and 4 from J, leaving 19 bases between them. There are 14 residues in the CDR3. The germline V gene has CDR1 ENHRY and CDR2 SYGVKD. The CDR3 sequence: CATRGGGGGTEAFF. CDR3 bases: TGTGCCACCAGAGGGGGGGGTGGGGGCACTGAAGCTTTCTTT.

J is TRBJ1-1 and V is TRBV6-6; D call uncertain. Deletions cut 2 bases from V and 10 bases from J, with 11 bases between. The CDR3 sequence is 12 residues long. Germline CDR1 is MNHNY and CDR2 is SVGAGI (reference sequence). CDR3 amino acids: CASSYAGISAFF. CDR3 DNA: TGTGCCAGCAGTTACGCGGGGATTTCAGCTTTCTTT.

The chain recombines TRBV3-1 (or the pseudogene TRBV3-2) with TRBJ1-2; D gene unclear. The CDR3 covers 17 residues. Germline CDR1 reads LGHDT; CDR2 reads YNNKEL (reference sequence). V dropped 0 bases and J dropped 2 bases, with 16 bases sitting between them. The DNA for the CDR3 is TGTGCCAGCAGCCAAGAGGTGGCAGGCTGGAAAAACTATGGCTACACCTTC. It translates to CASSQEVAGWKNYGYTF.

In its sample, this clone was seen a few times. V gene TRBV7-2 combines with J gene TRBJ2-7; D is possibly TRBD1 (5 bases). CDR1 is SGHTA and CDR2 is FQGNSA in the germline V gene. The V and J ends lost 3 bases and 3 bases respectively, with 15 bases between them. This CDR3 spans 15 amino acids. Here the CDR3 DNA reads TGTGCCAGCAGCTTGCTAGACGGACACTACTACGAGCAGTACTTC. Its translation: CASSLLDGHYYEQYF.

This chain uses TRBV7-9 with TRBJ2-7; 12 bases align to TRBD2. The germline V gene has CDR1 SEHNR and CDR2 FQNEAQ (reference sequence). This CDR3 is 13 amino acids long. Trimming at V came to 1 base and at J to 12 bases, leaving 4 bases not matched to a gene. Here the CDR3 DNA reads TGTGCCAGCAGCTTAGAAGGACTAGCGGGACCGTACTTC. Translation gives CASSLEGLAGPYF.

The chain recombines TRBV6-1 with TRBJ2-3; D ambiguous. The germline V and J ends were trimmed by 5 bases and 2 bases, with 11 bases remaining between them. This CDR3 comprises 14 residues. Germline assignment: CDR1 MNHNS and CDR2 SASEGT. The CDR3 sequence: CASSYVEITDTQYF. For the CDR3, the DNA is TGTGCCAGCAGTTATGTGGAGATCACAGATACGCAGTATTTT.

This clone was observed a single time. V usage is TRBV21-1 and J usage is TRBJ2-5; the DNA was not compared with TRBD2, the D call given in the table. TRBV21-1 is a documented pseudogene. CDR3 length: 14 amino acids. CDR3 region: CASSKDSPGETQYF. Here the CDR3 DNA reads TGTGCCAGCAGCAAAGACTCCCCGGGAGAGACCCAGTACTTC.

The chain recombines TRBV5-6 with TRBJ2-7, with a possible D match to TRBD2 (5 bases). Trimming shortened V by 2 bases and J by 3 bases, and 9 bases separated the two germline ends. This CDR3 has 13 amino acids. Germline assignment: CDR1 SGHDT and CDR2 YYEEEE. CDR3 in amino acids: CASSFGSGYEQYV. CDR3 DNA sequence: TGTGCCAGCAGCTTTGGGAGCGGCTACGAGCAGTACGTC.

The chain is built from TRBV7-8 and TRBJ1-4; D possibly corresponds to TRBD1 (5 bases). This CDR3 has 16 amino acids. Trimming cost V 4 bases and J 0 bases, with 12 bases left between them. The V gene's germline CDR1 is SGHVS and CDR2 FQNEAQ. The CDR3 protein is CASSYLGGATNEKLFF. The CDR3 bases are TGTGCCAGCAGCTATCTTGGGGGGGCAACTAATGAAAAACTGTTTTTT.

V is TRBV5-1 and J is TRBJ1-4; 9 nucleotides align to TRBD1. The germline gives CDR1 SGHRS, CDR2 YFSETQ. The CDR3 is 11 residues long. Trimming took 4 bases from V and 17 from J; bases not matched to a gene: 6. The CDR3 loop reads CASSPDRGGFF. The CDR3 DNA is TGCGCCAGCAGCCCCGACAGGGGGGGTTTTTTT.

This chain connects TRBV7-9 to TRBJ2-7, with D hard to call. Trimming took 3 bases from V and 2 from J, leaving 5 bases between them. The CDR3 runs 12 residues. Looked up from germline, CDR1 is SEHNR and CDR2 is FQNEAQ (reference sequence). In nucleotides, the CDR3 is TGTGCCAGCAGCTTCAGTCCCTACGAGCAGTACGTC. Translated, it gives CASSFSPYEQYV.

J is TRBJ2-7 and V is TRBV7-2, with D maybe TRBD1 (6 bases). V lost 2 bases and J 6 bases, leaving 11 bases between the germline ends. Per germline, CDR1 SGHTA and CDR2 FQGNSA. This CDR3 contains 13 residues. The CDR3 here is CASSLTGIGEQYV. CDR3 nucleotides: TGTGCCAGCAGCTTAACAGGGATCGGCGAGCAGTACGTC.

The gene calls are TRBV7-6 and TRBJ1-3; 8 bases map to TRBD1. Looked up from germline, CDR1 is SGHVS and CDR2 is FNYEAQ. J was trimmed by 0 bases and V by 4 bases; bases with no gene match: 8. CDR3 size: 17 residues. The CDR3 coding sequence is TGTGCCAGCAGCTCATACCCGGGACAGGACTCTGGAAACACCATATATTTT. Residues: CASSSYPGQDSGNTIYF.

The chain employs TRBV5-6 and TRBJ2-7; D ambiguous. Germline V gene sequence: CDR1 SGHDT, CDR2 YYEEEE. There are 13 residues in the CDR3. V was pared by 2 bases and J by 0 bases, with 6 bases between. The DNA for the CDR3 is TGTGCCAGCAGCTTTTACAGCTCCTACGAGCAGTACGTC. It yields the protein CASSFYSSYEQYV.

The chain couples TRBV18 to TRBJ2-2; no definite D call. Trimming cost V 3 bases and J 4 bases, with 9 bases left between them. Germline-derived CDR1 and CDR2 are KGHSH and LQKENI. The CDR3 has 14 amino acids. In DNA, the CDR3 is TGTGCCAGCTCACCCGAACATGGCACCGGGGAGCTGTTTTTT. It translates to CASSPEHGTGELFF.

This chain uses TRBV5-1 with TRBJ1-5; 7 bases are a match to TRBD1. This CDR3 contains 13 residues. J gave up 8 bases and V 4 bases, and 6 bases lay outside the gene matches. Germline lookup yields CDR1 SGHRS and CDR2 YFSETQ. The chain's CDR3 is CASSLITGEPQHF. In DNA, the CDR3 is TGCGCCAGCAGCCTTATAACAGGGGAGCCCCAGCATTTT.

V gene TRBV6-5 combines with J gene TRBJ2-7, with TRBD2 identical over 7 bases. The CDR3 totals 12 residues. The germline V gene has CDR1 MNHEY and CDR2 SVGAGI. Unmatched junction bases numbered 1, after V lost 6 bases and J lost 2 bases. The CDR3 sequence is CASRRETYEQYV. CDR3 sequence (DNA): TGTGCCAGCAGGCGGGAGACCTACGAGCAGTACGTC.